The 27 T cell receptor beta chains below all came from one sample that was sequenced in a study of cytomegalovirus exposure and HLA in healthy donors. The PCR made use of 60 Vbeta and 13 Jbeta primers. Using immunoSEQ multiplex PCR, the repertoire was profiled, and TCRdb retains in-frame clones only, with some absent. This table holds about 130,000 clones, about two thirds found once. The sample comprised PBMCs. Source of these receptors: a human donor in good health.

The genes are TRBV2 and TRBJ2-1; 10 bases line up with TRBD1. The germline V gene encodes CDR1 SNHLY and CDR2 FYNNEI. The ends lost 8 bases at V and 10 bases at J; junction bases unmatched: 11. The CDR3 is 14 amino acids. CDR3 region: CASGGQGRKGEQFF. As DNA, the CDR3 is TGTGCCAGCGGGGGACAGGGGCGTAAAGGCGAGCAGTTCTTC.

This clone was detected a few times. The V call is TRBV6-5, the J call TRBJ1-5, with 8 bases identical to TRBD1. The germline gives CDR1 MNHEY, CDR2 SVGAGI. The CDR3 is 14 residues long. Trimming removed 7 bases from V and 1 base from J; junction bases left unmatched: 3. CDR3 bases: TGTGCCAGCACCAGGACAGGGAGCAATCAGCCCCAGCATTTT. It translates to CASTRTGSNQPQHF.

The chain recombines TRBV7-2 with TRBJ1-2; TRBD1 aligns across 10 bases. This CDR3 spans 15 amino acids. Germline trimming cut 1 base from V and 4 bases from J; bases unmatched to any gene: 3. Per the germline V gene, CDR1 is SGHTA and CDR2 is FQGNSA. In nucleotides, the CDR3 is TGTGCCAGCAGCTTAGAGACAGGGGGCGTCTATGGCTACACCTTC. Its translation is CASSLETGGVYGYTF.

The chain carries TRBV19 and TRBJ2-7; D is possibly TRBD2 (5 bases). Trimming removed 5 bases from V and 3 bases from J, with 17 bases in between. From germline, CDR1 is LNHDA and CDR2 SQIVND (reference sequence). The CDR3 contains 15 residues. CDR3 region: CASSPSGLGIYEQYF. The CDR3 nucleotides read TGTGCCAGTAGTCCATCGGGCCTCGGGATCTACGAGCAGTACTTC.

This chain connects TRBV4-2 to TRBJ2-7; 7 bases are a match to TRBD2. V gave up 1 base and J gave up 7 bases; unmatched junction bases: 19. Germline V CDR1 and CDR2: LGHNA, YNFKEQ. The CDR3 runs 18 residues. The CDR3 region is CASSQAGWGVRETGEQYF. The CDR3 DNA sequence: TGTGCCAGCAGCCAAGCTGGATGGGGGGTGCGGGAGACGGGAGAGCAGTACTTC.

In DNA, the CDR3 is TGTGCCATCCTACGGGGGGCTGGGGCCAACGTCCTGACTTTC. It translates to CAILRGAGANVLTF. The chain carries TRBV6-6 and TRBJ2-6; TRBD2 aligns across 7 bases. The CDR3 length is 14 residues. With 10 bases clipped from V and 2 bases from J, the junction kept 5 bases outside the gene matches. CDR1 is MNHNY, CDR2 SVGAGI, per germline (reference sequence).

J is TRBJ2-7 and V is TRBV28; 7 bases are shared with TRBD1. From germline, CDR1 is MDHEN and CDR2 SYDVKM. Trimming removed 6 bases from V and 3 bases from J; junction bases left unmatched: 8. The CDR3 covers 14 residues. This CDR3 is CASSLVGQSYEQYF. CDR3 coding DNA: TGTGCCAGCAGCCTGGTGGGACAGAGCTACGAGCAGTACTTC.

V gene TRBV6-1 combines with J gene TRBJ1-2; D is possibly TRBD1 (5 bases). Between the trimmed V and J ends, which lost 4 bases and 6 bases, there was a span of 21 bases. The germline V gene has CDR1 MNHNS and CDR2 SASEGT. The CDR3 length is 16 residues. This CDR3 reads CASSALTNGAVNGYTF. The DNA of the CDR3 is TGTGCCAGCAGTGCCCTGACCAATGGGGCAGTAAATGGCTACACCTTC.

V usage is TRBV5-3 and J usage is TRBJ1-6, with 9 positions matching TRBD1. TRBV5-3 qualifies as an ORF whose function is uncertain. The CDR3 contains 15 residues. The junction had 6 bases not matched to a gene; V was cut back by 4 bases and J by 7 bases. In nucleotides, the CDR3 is TGTGCCAGAAGCCAACCCGGACAGGGGAATTCACCCCTCCACTTT. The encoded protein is CARSQPGQGNSPLHF.

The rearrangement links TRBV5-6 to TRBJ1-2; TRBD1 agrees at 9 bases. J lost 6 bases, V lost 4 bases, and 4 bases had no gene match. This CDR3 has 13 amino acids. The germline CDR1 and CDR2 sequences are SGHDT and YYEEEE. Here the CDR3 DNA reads TGTGCCAGCAGCCTGGGACAGGGCCATGGCTACACCTTC. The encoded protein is CASSLGQGHGYTF.

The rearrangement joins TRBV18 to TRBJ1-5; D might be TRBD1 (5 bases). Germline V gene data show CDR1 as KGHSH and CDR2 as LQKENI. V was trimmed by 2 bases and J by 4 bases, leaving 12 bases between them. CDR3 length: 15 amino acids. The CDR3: CASSPEGVGNQPQHF. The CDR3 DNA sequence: TGTGCCAGCTCACCAGAAGGGGTCGGGAATCAGCCCCAGCATTTT.

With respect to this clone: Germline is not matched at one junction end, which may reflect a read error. In DNA form, the CDR3 reads TGTGCCAGCAGTTTACCGGAAGAAGGACAGAGAAGTCGACTCCGCTACGGGCAGTACTTC. This sequence encodes CASSLPEEGQRSRLRYGQYF. The chain recombines TRBV28 with TRBJ2-7, with D tentatively TRBD1 (6 bases). CDR3 length: 20 amino acids. In germline, CDR1 is MDHEN, CDR2 SYDVKM.

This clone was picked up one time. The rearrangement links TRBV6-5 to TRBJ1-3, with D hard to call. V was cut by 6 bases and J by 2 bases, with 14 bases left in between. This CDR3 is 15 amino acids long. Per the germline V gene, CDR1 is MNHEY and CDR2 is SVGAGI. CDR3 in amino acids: CASRRGSSTGNTIYF. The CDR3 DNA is TGTGCCAGCAGACGCGGTAGCTCCACTGGAAACACCATATATTTT.

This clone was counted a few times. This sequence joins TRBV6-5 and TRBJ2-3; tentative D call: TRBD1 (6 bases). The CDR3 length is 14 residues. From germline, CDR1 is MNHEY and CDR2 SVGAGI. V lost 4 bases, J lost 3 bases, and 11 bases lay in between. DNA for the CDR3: TGTGCCAGCAGTTCCCGACAGGTGACAGATACGCAGTATTTT. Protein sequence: CASSSRQVTDTQYF.

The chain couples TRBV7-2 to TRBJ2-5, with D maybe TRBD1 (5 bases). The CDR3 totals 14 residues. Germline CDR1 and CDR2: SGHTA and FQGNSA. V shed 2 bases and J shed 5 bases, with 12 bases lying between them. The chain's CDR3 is CASSLRLPGETQYF. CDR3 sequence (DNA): TGTGCCAGCAGCTTAAGACTCCCAGGGGAGACCCAGTACTTC. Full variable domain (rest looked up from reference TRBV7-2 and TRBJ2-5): GAGVSQSPSNKVTEKGKDVELRCDPISGHTALYWYRQSLGQGLEFLIYFQGNSAPDKSGLPSDRFSAERTGGSVSTLTIQRTQQEDSAVYLCASSLRLPGETQYFGPGTRLLVL.

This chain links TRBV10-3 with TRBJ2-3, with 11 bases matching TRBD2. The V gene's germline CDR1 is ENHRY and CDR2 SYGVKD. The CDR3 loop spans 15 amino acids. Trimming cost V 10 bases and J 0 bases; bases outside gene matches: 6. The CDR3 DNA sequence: TGTGCCACCAAGACTAGCGGGGCGAGCACAGATACGCAGTATTTT. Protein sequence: CATKTSGASTDTQYF.

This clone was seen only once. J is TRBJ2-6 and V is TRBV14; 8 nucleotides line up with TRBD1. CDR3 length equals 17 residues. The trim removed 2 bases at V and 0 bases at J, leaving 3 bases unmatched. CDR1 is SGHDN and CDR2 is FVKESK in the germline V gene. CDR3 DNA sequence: TGTGCCAGCAGCCAACCGGACAGGGACTCTGGGGCCAACGTCCTGACTTTC. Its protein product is CASSQPDRDSGANVLTF.

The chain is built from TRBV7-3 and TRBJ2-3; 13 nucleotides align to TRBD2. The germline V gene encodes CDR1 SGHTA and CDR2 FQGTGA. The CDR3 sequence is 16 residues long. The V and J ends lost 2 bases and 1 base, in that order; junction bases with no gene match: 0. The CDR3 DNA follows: TGTGCCAGCAGCTTAGGACTAGCGGGGGGCACAGATACGCAGTATTTT. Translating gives CASSLGLAGGTDTQYF.

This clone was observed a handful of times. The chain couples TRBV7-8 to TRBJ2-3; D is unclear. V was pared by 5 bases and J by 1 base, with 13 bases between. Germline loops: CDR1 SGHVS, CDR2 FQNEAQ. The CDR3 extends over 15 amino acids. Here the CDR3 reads CASSATTWGTDTQYF. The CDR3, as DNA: TGTGCCAGCAGCGCAACGACTTGGGGCACAGATACGCAGTATTTT.

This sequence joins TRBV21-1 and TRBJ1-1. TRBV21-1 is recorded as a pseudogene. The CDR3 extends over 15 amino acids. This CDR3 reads CARVPRGILNTEAFF. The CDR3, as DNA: TGTGCCAGGGTCCCTCGAGGCATACTGAACACTGAAGCTTTCTTT.

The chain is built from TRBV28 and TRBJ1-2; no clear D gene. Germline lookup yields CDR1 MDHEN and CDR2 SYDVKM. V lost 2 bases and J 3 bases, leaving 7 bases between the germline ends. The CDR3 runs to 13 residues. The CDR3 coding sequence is TGTGCCAGCAGTTTAGGCAGGCACTATGGCTACACCTTC. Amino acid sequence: CASSLGRHYGYTF.

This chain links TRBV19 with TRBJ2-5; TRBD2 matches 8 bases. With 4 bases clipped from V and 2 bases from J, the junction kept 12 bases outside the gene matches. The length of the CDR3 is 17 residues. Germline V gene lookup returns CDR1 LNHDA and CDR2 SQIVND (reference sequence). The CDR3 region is CASSTPRSGAKQETQYF. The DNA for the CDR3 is TGTGCCAGTAGTACTCCCCGTAGCGGGGCCAAGCAAGAGACCCAGTACTTC.

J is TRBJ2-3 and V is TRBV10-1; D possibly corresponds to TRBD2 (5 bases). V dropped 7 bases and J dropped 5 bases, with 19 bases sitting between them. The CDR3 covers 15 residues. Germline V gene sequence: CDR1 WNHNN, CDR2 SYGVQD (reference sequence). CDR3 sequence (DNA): TGCGCCAGCATTCGGAGGACTCCCTGGTTAGATACGCAGTATTTT. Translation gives CASIRRTPWLDTQYF.

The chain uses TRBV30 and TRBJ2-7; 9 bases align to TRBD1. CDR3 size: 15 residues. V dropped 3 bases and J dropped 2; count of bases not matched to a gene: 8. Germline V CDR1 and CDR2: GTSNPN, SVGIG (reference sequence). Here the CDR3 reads CAWSTPGQGTYEQYF. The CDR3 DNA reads TGTGCCTGGAGCACTCCGGGACAGGGTACCTACGAGCAGTACTTC. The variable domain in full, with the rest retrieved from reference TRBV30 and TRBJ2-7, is SQTIHQWPATLVQPVGSPLSLECTVEGTSNPNLYWYRQAAGRGLQLLFYSVGIGQISSEVPQNLSASRPQDRQFILSSKKLLLSDSGFYLCAWSTPGQGTYEQYFGPGTRLTVT.

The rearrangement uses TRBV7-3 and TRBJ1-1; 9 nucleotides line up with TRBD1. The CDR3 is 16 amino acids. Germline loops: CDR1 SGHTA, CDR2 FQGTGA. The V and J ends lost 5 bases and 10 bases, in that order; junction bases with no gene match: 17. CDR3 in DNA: TGTGCCAGCAGCGCTAAGAGGAGGACAGGGGATAGGCTAGCTTTCTTT. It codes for CASSAKRRTGDRLAFF.

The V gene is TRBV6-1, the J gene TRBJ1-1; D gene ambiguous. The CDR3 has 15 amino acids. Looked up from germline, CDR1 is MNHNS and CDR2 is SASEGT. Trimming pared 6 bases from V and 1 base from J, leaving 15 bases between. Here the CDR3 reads CASRDHQVPNTEAFF. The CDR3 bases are TGTGCCAGCAGAGATCATCAGGTCCCGAACACTGAAGCTTTCTTT.

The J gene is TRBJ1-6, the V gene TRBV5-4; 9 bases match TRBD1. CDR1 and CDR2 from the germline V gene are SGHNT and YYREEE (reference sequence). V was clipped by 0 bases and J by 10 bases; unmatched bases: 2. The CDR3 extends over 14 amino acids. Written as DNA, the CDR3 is TGTGCCAGCAGCTTGGGGGACAGGGACTCACCCCTCCACTTT. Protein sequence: CASSLGDRDSPLHF.